These T cell receptor beta chains were read from a single sample in a study of beta chain features in type 1 diabetes. Only in-frame clones appear in the TCRdb table, and some are missing; sequencing was by immunoSEQ multiplex PCR. This table holds 330,000 or so clones, about 14% found once. Source material: central memory CD4+ T cells from blood. The origin of the receptors is a man aged 30-40 years in good health. Each CDR3 is given with its conserved first and last residue. The D gene is left open where the match is weak. The listing skips clone size in some rows; elsewhere it reads once, few, many or a size class.

j_call v_call clone_size d_call cdr3_nt cdr3_aa
TRBJ2-5 TRBV5-1 - TRBD2 TGCGCCAGCTCCGGACTAGAACCAGGAGAGACCCAGTACTTC CASSGLEPGETQYF
TRBJ1-2 TRBV5-6 few - TGTGCCAGCAGCCCGATGAAACGTGGCTACACCTTC CASSPMKRGYTF
TRBJ2-7 TRBV4-1 few - TGCGCCAGCAGCCAAGTTCGAGGGGTGTGGGAGCAGTACTTC CASSQVRGVWEQYF
TRBJ2-5 TRBV10-3 - TRBD2 TGTGCCATCGGGACTAGCGGGAGTGTTGAGACCCAGTACTTC CAIGTSGSVETQYF
TRBJ2-1 TRBV27 - TRBD1 TGTGCCAGCAGTTTATCCGGACAGGGGGCGGGGGAGCAGTTCTTC CASSLSGQGAGEQFF
TRBJ2-7 TRBV4-1 many - TGCGCCAGCAGCCAAAGTCCCAGCGGCCCCTACGAGCAGTACTTC CASSQSPSGPYEQYF
TRBJ2-3 TRBV11-2 - - TGTGCCAGCAACTTGGGGTACACAGATACGCAGTATTTT CASNLGYTDTQYF
TRBJ1-1 TRBV6-6 few TRBD1 TGTGCCAGCAGACGACGACAGGGAAGCGAGGACACTGAAGCTTTCTTT CASRRRQGSEDTEAFF
TRBJ2-2 TRBV7-9 - TRBD1 TGTGCCAGCGAACAGGGGGCAGGGGCCGGGGAGCTGTTTTTT CASEQGAGAGELFF
TRBJ1-1 TRBV5-5 - - TGTGCCAGCAGCTTGTCGGCGAACACTGAAGCTTTCTTT CASSLSANTEAFF
TRBJ2-1 TRBV7-3 - - TGTGCCAGCAACCCCAGCGGAGGGCCCTACAATGAGCAGTTCTTC CASNPSGGPYNEQFF
TRBJ1-1 TRBV30 - - TGTGCCTGGAGTCCAACGGGGGTTTTACTAACGAACACTGAAGCTTTCTTT CAWSPTGVLLTNTEAFF
TRBJ2-6 TRBV5-1 - - TGCGCCAGCAGCTTTATGTCGCCGGGTCCGCAAAACGTCCTGACTTTC CASSFMSPGPQNVLTF
TRBJ2-3 TRBV5-4 - - TGTGCCAGCAGCCAAGGACTATATACGCAGTATTTT CASSQGLYTQYF
TRBJ2-3 TRBV7-2 - TRBD2 TGTGCCAGCAGCTCCAGGGCGGGGGGTCGCACAGATACGCAGTATTTT CASSSRAGGRTDTQYF
TRBJ2-3 TRBV9 few - TGTGCCAGCAGCGTAGGAAACGGGGCAGATACGCAGTATTTT CASSVGNGADTQYF
TRBJ1-4 TRBV4-3 - TRBD1 TGCGCCAGCAGCCAAAGATTTTCAGGGGGCTCTACTAATGAAAAACTGTTTTTT CASSQRFSGGSTNEKLFF
TRBJ1-1 TRBV7-9 - - TGTGCCAGCAGCCTACTTACAGGATTGAACACTGAAGCTTTCTTT CASSLLTGLNTEAFF
TRBJ1-1 TRBV30 few - TGTGCCTGGAGGGATACAGGGATGAGCTTCGGAGCTTTCTTT CAWRDTGMSFGAFF
TRBJ2-3 TRBV6-1 - - TGTGCCAGCAGTGAAAATTCGGTAGCCACGGCAGATACGCAGTATTTT CASSENSVATADTQYF
TRBJ1-4 TRBV7-2 - TRBD1 TGTGCCAGCAGCTTAGGGGGACAGGGAGGTGAAAAACTGTTTTTT CASSLGGQGGEKLFF
TRBJ2-3 TRBV7-2 - TRBD2 TGTGCCAGCAGCTTATCGGCGGGGGGCACAGATACGCAGTATTTT CASSLSAGGTDTQYF
TRBJ1-2 TRBV7-2 - TRBD1 TGTGCCAGCAGCCCGGACAGGGCCGGCTACACCTTC CASSPDRAGYTF
TRBJ1-2 TRBV10-3 few TRBD1 TGTGCCACCCTCCGAGGACAGGGGGTATATGGCTACACCTTC CATLRGQGVYGYTF
TRBJ2-1 TRBV5-1 few - TGCGCCAGCAGCCCCGCCGTCGGTAAGGGTGCGTATAATGAGCAGTTCTTC CASSPAVGKGAYNEQFF
TRBJ1-1 TRBV9 few - TGTGCCAGCAGCGCCGGACTGGGGACGGCGAACACTGAAGCTTTCTTT CASSAGLGTANTEAFF
TRBJ2-2 TRBV5-4 - - TGTGCCAGCAGCCCGGAGACTGCCAAGGGGGCCGGGGAGCTGTTTTTT CASSPETAKGAGELFF
TRBJ2-5 TRBV15 - - TGTGCCACCAGCAGAGATCCCGGGCCCCAAGAGACCCAGTACTTC CATSRDPGPQETQYF